The 22 T cell receptor beta chains below all came from one sample that was sequenced in a study of a mutant IDH1 vaccine in newly diagnosed glioma. The repertoire was sequenced with immunoSEQ multiplex PCR; TCRdb's copy has only in-frame clones and lacks some. Of about 50,000 clones in the sample, 86% are singletons; the top ten hold around 2.5%. Time point meaning: baseline, week 1 (first vaccination visit). Treatment noted: pre-vaccination baseline after standard-of-care therapy. The input for sequencing was PBMCs, taken from a glioma patient treated with radiotherapy, temozolomide or both. These receptor sequences come from a man aged 40-55 years with glioma.

The genes are TRBV6-5 and TRBJ2-3, with a weak D call TRBD2 (5 bases). Germline lookup yields CDR1 MNHEY and CDR2 SVGAGI. This CDR3 is built from 13 residues. The V gene lost 0 bases and the J gene lost 11 bases, with 12 bases spanning the gap. In DNA form, the CDR3 reads TGTGCCAGCAGTTACTCGAGCGGTCTAAAGCAGTATTTT. Amino acids: CASSYSSGLKQYF.

This chain joins TRBV9 and TRBJ1-5; tentative D call: TRBD1 (5 bases). Per germline, CDR1 SGDLS and CDR2 YYNGEE. With 3 bases removed from V and 1 base from J, the gap between germline ends came to 5 bases. The CDR3 extends over 13 amino acids. The CDR3 DNA is TGTGCCAGCAGCGGGGGGAGCAATCAGCCCCAGCATTTT. Protein: CASSGGSNQPQHF.

The chain joins TRBV6-5 to TRBJ1-1; D gene uncertain. The CDR3 runs 13 residues. V was clipped by 4 bases and J by 5 bases, with 11 bases between them. Germline V CDR1 and CDR2: MNHEY, SVGAGI. The CDR3 sequence: CASSSWGETEAFF. In DNA, the CDR3 is TGTGCCAGCAGTTCCTGGGGAGAAACTGAAGCTTTCTTT.

This clone was seen a single time. V gene TRBV6-5 combines with J gene TRBJ1-1; D unclear. Germline CDR1 is MNHEY and CDR2 is SVGAGI. This CDR3 contains 15 residues. V dropped 5 bases and J dropped 5 bases, with 18 bases sitting between them. Here the CDR3 DNA reads TGTGCCAGCAGTCCATGGACCGAAGGGAGGACTGAAGCTTTCTTT. Translation gives CASSPWTEGRTEAFF.

This clone came up once. The germline gene is not matched at one end of the junction; a read error may be the cause. This chain uses TRBV7-2 with TRBJ1-1, with 9 bases lining up with TRBD1. The CDR3 is 13 amino acids. Germline V gene lookup returns CDR1 SGHTA and CDR2 FQGNSA. This CDR3 reads CASSSPPGQGLNF. CDR3 DNA: TGTGCCAGCAGCTCGCCTCCGGGACAGGGCCTGAATTTT. The complete variable domain, with remaining parts taken from reference TRBV7-2 and TRBJ1-1, reads GAGVSQSPSNKVTEKGKDVELRCDPISGHTALYWYRQSLGQGLEFLIYFQGNSAPDKSGLPSDRFSAERTGGSVSTLTIQRTQQEDSAVYLCASSSPPGQGLNFGQGTRLTVV.

This chain joins TRBV7-3 and TRBJ2-3; TRBD1 aligns across 10 bases. V was clipped by 5 bases and J by 9 bases; unmatched bases: 11. The CDR3 extends over 15 amino acids. CDR1 is SGHTA and CDR2 is FQGTGA in the germline V gene. This CDR3 is CASSRPGQGITTQYF. Written as DNA, the CDR3 is TGTGCCAGCAGCCGTCCGGGACAGGGGATTACGACGCAGTATTTT.

The gene calls are TRBV6-5 and TRBJ2-7; D not certain. Trimming took off 0 bases at V and 3 bases at J, with 6 bases between the two ends. This CDR3 spans 13 amino acids. Germline CDR1 and CDR2: MNHEY and SVGAGI. CDR3 coding DNA: TGTGCCAGCAGTTACTCGACATACTACGAGCAGTACTTC. It translates to CASSYSTYYEQYF.

This chain joins TRBV14 and TRBJ2-7, with a tentative D call TRBD2 (6 bases). This CDR3 contains 13 residues. Trimming removed 6 bases from V and 4 bases from J, with 13 bases in between. Germline-derived CDR1 and CDR2 are SGHDN and FVKESK. This CDR3 reads CASSLEGWYEQYF. The DNA of the CDR3 is TGTGCCAGCAGTTTGGAGGGATGGTACGAGCAGTACTTC.

The chain is built from TRBV10-3 and TRBJ2-2; 14 bases line up with TRBD2. The trim removed 6 bases at V and 7 bases at J, leaving 7 bases unmatched. This CDR3 has 16 residues. From germline, CDR1 is ENHRY and CDR2 SYGVKD. CDR3 region: CAISNPGLAGVGELFF. As DNA, the CDR3 is TGTGCCATCAGCAACCCGGGACTAGCGGGAGTCGGGGAGCTGTTTTTT.

V and J are TRBV28 and TRBJ1-5; tentatively, D is TRBD1 (6 bases). The CDR3 has 15 amino acids. Per germline, CDR1 MDHEN and CDR2 SYDVKM. V was clipped by 6 bases and J by 1 base, with 13 bases between them. CDR3 region: CASSRAQGSNQPQHF. Written as DNA, the CDR3 is TGTGCCAGCAGCCGGGCCCAGGGGAGCAATCAGCCCCAGCATTTT. The entire variable domain, with the rest obtained from reference TRBV28 and TRBJ1-5, is as follows: DVKVTQSSRYLVKRTGEKVFLECVQDMDHENMFWYRQDPGLGLRLIYFSYDVKMKEKGDIPEGYSVSREKKERFSLILESASTNQTSMYLCASSRAQGSNQPQHFGDGTRLSIL.

The rearrangement links TRBV27 to TRBJ2-7; no clear D. Trimming shortened V by 0 bases and J by 2 bases, and 5 bases separated the two germline ends. Germline lookup yields CDR1 MNHEY and CDR2 SMNVEV (reference sequence). There are 13 residues in the CDR3. The CDR3 loop reads CASSLSVAYEQYF. The CDR3 nucleotides are TGTGCCAGCAGTTTATCGGTGGCCTACGAGCAGTACTTC.

V is TRBV7-8 and J is TRBJ2-7; 9 bases agree with TRBD1. The germline V gene has CDR1 SGHVS and CDR2 FQNEAQ. The CDR3 has 14 residues. The trim removed 5 bases at V and 4 bases at J, leaving 6 bases unmatched. The CDR3 loop is CASSRRTGAYEQYF. Here the CDR3 DNA reads TGTGCCAGCAGCCGCCGGACAGGGGCTTACGAGCAGTACTTC.

This rearrangement joins TRBV18 to TRBJ1-2; a possible D gene is TRBD1 (5 bases). The germline V and J ends were trimmed by 0 bases and 3 bases, with 8 bases remaining between them. The CDR3 contains 14 residues. Germline lookup yields CDR1 KGHSH and CDR2 LQKENI. CDR3 in DNA: TGTGCCAGCTCACCACCGCGGGGCGACTATGGCTACACCTTC. Protein: CASSPPRGDYGYTF.

This chain connects TRBV5-1 to TRBJ1-5, with 7 bases that match TRBD1. Trimming cost V 3 bases and J 3 bases; bases outside gene matches: 6. Per germline, CDR1 SGHRS and CDR2 YFSETQ. The CDR3 extends over 15 amino acids. The CDR3 nucleotides read TGCGCCAGCAGCTCTCCGGGACAGTACAATCAGCCCCAGCATTTT. It specifies CASSSPGQYNQPQHF.

A single count supports this clone. CDR3 loop: CASSSRQGINEKLFF. CDR3 in DNA: TGTGCCAGCAGCTCCCGACAGGGGATTAATGAAAAACTGTTTTTT. The V call is TRBV7-2, the J call TRBJ1-4; 8 positions match TRBD1. Germline trimming cut 4 bases from V and 4 bases from J; bases unmatched to any gene: 5. This CDR3 spans 15 amino acids. Per germline, CDR1 SGHTA and CDR2 FQGNSA.

The chain uses TRBV9 and TRBJ2-2; TRBD2 matches at 9 bases. Germline loops: CDR1 SGDLS, CDR2 YYNGEE. The CDR3 runs 18 residues. Trimming cost V 1 base and J 6 bases; bases outside gene matches: 13. The CDR3 DNA is TGTGCCAGCAGCGTAACAAAGCGGGAGGCCTCAACGGCCGGGGAGCTGTTTTTT. Encoded protein: CASSVTKREASTAGELFF.

The chain combines TRBV19 with TRBJ2-2, with a tentative D call TRBD2 (5 bases). Germline V CDR1 and CDR2: LNHDA, SQIVND (reference sequence). The CDR3 loop spans 15 amino acids. V was cut by 2 bases and J by 0 bases, with 7 bases left in between. This chain's CDR3 is CASSIMGANTGELFF. For the CDR3, the DNA is TGTGCCAGTAGTATAATGGGAGCGAACACCGGGGAGCTGTTTTTT.

The chain has TRBV5-1 and TRBJ2-5; no reliable D call. CDR1 is SGHRS, CDR2 YFSETQ, per germline. With 4 bases removed from V and 1 base from J, the gap between germline ends came to 8 bases. The CDR3 has 13 amino acids. The CDR3 is CASSPSLQETQYF. CDR3 bases: TGCGCCAGCAGCCCGAGCCTCCAAGAGACCCAGTACTTC.

This clone appeared a single time. CDR3 residues: CASSLRLFITQRGNTEAFF. In DNA, the CDR3 is TGTGCCAGCAGCTTACGCCTCTTTATAACACAACGGGGAAACACTGAAGCTTTCTTT. V and J are TRBV7-2 and TRBJ1-1; no reliable D call. The CDR3 consists of 19 residues. Germline CDR1 SGHTA, CDR2 FQGNSA. V lost 2 bases and J 2 bases, leaving 24 bases between the germline ends.

The chain uses TRBV19 and TRBJ1-2, with D hard to call. This CDR3 has 14 amino acids. Trimming removed 7 bases from V and 8 bases from J, with 20 bases in between. Germline V gene lookup returns CDR1 LNHDA and CDR2 SQIVND (reference sequence). The DNA of the CDR3 is TGTGCCAGTACCCCGGGTAGGACCCTAGGGGGCTACACCTTC. As protein: CASTPGRTLGGYTF.

The rearrangement links TRBV4-1 to TRBJ1-1, with D uncertain. There are 13 residues in the CDR3. CDR1 MGHRA and CDR2 YSYEKL come from the germline V gene. V was pared by 0 bases and J by 6 bases, with 8 bases between. CDR3 nucleotides: TGCGCCAGCAGCCAAGATCCGGCAGCTGAAGCTTTCTTT. This translates into CASSQDPAAEAFF.

The chain uses TRBV2 and TRBJ2-2, with 10 bases lining up with TRBD1. Germline values: CDR1 SNHLY, CDR2 FYNNEI. With 3 bases clipped from V and 6 bases from J, the junction kept 4 bases outside the gene matches. This CDR3 is built from 15 residues. The CDR3 protein is CASSESTGGPGELFF. In nucleotides, the CDR3 is TGTGCCAGCAGTGAGTCGACAGGGGGCCCCGGGGAGCTGTTTTTT.